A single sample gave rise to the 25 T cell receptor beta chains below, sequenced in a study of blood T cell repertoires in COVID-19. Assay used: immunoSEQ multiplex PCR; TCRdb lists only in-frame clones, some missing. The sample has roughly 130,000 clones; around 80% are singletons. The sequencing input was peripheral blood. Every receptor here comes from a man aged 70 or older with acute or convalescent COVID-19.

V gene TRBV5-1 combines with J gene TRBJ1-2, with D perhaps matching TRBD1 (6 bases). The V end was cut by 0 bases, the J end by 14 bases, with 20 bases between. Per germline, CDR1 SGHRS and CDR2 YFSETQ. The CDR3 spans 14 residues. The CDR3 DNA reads TGCGCCAGCAGCTTGGGGGGAAACCAGGGGATCATAACCTTC. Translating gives CASSLGGNQGIITF. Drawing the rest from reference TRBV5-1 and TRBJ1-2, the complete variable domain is KAGVTQTPRYLIKTRGQQVTLSCSPISGHRSVSWYQQTPGQGLQFLFEYFSETQRNKGNFPGRFSGRQFSNSRSEMNVSTLELGDSALYLCASSLGGNQGIITFGSGTRLTVV.

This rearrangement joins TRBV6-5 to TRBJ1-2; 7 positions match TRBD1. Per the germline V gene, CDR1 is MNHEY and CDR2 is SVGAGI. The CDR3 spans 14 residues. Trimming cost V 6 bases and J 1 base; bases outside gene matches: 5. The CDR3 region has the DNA TGTGCCAGCAGCCCGGGACAGATTAACTATGGCTACACCTTC. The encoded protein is CASSPGQINYGYTF.

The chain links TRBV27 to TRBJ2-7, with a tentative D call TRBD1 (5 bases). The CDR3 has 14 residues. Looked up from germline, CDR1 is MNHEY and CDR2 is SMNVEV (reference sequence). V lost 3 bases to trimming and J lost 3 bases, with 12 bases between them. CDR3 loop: CASSFSGQNYEQYF. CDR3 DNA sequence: TGTGCCAGCAGTTTTAGTGGACAAAACTACGAGCAGTACTTC.

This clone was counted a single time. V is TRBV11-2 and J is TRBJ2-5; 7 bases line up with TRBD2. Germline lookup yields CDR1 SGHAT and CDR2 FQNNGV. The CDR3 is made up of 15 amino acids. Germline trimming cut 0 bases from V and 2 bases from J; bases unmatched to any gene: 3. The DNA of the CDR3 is TGTGCCAGCAGCTTAGATTGGGGGGGGCAAGAGACCCAGTACTTC. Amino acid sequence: CASSLDWGGQETQYF.

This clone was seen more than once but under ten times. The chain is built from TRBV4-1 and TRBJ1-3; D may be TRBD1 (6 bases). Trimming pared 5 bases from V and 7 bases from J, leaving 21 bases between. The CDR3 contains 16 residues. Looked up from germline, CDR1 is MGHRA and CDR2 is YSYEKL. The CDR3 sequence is CASSSTPRGGGNTIYF. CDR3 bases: TGCGCCAGCAGCTCTACCCCCAGGGGCGGGGGGAACACCATATATTTT.

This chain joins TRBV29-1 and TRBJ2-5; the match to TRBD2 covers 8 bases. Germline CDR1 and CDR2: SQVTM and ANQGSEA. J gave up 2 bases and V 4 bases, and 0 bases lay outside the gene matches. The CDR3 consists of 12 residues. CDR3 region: CSVASGQETQYF. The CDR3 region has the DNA TGCAGCGTTGCTAGCGGGCAAGAGACCCAGTACTTC.

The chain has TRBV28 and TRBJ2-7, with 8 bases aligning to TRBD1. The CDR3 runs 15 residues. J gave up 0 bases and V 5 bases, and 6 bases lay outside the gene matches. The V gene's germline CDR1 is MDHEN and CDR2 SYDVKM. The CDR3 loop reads CASSAPGTGSYEQYF. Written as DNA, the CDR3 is TGTGCCAGCAGTGCCCCCGGGACAGGCTCCTACGAGCAGTACTTC.

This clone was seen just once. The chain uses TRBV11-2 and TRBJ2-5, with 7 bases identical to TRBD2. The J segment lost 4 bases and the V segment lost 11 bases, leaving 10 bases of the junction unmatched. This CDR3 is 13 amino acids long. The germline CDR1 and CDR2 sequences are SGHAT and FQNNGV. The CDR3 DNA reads TGTGCCGGGTCGGGCGGGAGTGGAGAGACCCAGTACTTC. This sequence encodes CAGSGGSGETQYF.

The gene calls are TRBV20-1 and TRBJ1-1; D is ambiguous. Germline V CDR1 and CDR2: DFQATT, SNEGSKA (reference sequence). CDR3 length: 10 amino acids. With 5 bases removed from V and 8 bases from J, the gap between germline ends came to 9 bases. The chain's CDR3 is CSAPAREAFF. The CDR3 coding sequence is TGCAGTGCTCCTGCCAGGGAAGCTTTCTTT.

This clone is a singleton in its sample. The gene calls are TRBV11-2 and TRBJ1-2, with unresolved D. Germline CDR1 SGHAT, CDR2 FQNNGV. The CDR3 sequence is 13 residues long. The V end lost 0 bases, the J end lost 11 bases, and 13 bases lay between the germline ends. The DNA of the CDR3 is TGTGCCAGCAGCTTAGATCGAGAAGTCAGGTACACCTTC. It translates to CASSLDREVRYTF.

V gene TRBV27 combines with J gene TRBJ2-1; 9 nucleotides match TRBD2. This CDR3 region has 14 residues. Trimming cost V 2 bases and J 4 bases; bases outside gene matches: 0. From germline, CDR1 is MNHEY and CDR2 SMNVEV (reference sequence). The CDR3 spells CASSLSGGYNEQFF. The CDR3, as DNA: TGTGCCAGCAGTTTAAGCGGGGGGTACAATGAGCAGTTCTTC.

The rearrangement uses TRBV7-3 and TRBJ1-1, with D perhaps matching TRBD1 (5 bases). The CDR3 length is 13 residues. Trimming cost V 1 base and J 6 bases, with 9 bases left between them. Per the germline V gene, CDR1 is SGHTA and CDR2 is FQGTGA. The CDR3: CASSLMKGSEAFF. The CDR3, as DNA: TGTGCCAGCAGCTTAATGAAGGGGTCTGAAGCTTTCTTT.

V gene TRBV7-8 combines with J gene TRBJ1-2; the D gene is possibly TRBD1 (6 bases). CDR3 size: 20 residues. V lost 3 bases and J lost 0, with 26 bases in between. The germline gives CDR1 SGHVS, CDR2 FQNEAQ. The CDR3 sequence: CASSFLAGEMLIQSNYGYTF. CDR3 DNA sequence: TGTGCCAGCAGCTTCTTGGCAGGGGAGATGCTAATACAATCTAACTATGGCTACACCTTC.

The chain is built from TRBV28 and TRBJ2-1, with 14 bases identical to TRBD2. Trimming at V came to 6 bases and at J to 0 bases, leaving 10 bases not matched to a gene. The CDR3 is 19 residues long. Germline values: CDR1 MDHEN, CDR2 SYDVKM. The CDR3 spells CASSPFGTSGGRSYNEQFF. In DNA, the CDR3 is TGTGCCAGCAGCCCGTTCGGGACTAGCGGGGGACGCTCCTACAATGAGCAGTTCTTC.

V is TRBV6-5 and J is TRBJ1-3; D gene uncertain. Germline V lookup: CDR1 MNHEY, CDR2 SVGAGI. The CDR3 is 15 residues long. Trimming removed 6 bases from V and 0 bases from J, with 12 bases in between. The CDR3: CASRPPAGSGNTIYF. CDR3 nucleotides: TGTGCCAGCAGACCCCCCGCAGGCTCTGGAAACACCATATATTTT.

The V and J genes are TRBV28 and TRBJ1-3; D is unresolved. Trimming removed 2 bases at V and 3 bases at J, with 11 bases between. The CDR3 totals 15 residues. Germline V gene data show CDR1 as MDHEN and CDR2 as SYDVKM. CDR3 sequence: CASSLGGRLGNTIYF. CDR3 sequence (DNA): TGTGCCAGCAGTTTAGGAGGCAGACTTGGAAACACCATATATTTT.

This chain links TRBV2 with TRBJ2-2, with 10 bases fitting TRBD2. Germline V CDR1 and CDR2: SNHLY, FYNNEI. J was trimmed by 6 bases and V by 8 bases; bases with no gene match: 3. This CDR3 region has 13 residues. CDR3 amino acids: CASESGGAGELFF. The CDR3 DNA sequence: TGTGCCAGCGAAAGCGGGGGGGCCGGGGAGCTGTTTTTT.

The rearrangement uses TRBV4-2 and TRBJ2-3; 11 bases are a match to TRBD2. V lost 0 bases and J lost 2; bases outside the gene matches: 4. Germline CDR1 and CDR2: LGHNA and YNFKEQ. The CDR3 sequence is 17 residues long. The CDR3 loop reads CASSQEASGGLTDTQYF. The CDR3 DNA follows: TGTGCCAGCAGCCAAGAGGCTAGCGGGGGGCTCACAGATACGCAGTATTTT.

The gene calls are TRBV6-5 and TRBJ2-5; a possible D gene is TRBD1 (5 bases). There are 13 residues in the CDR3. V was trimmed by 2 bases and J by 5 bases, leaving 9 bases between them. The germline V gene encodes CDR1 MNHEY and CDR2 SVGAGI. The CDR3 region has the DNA TGTGCCAGCAGTTACAGGGGTTGGGAGACCCAGTACTTC. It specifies CASSYRGWETQYF.

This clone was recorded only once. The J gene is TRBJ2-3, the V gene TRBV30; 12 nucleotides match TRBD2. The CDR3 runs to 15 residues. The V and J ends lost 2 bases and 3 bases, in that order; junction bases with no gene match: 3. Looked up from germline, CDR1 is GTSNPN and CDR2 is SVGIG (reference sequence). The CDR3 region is CAWSLAGGPTDTQYF. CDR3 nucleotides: TGTGCCTGGAGTCTAGCGGGGGGGCCTACAGATACGCAGTATTTT.

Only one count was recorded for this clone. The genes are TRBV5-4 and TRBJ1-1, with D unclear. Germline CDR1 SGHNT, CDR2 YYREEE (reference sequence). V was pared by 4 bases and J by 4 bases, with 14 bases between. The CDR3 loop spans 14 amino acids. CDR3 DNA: TGTGCCAGCAGCCTCCCGGGAGTCGGCACTGAAGCTTTCTTT. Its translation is CASSLPGVGTEAFF.

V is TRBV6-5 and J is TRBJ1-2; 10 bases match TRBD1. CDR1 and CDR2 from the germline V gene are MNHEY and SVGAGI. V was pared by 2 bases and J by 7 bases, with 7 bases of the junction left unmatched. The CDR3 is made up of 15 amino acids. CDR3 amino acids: CASSYAGQGSSGYTF. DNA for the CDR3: TGTGCCAGCAGTTACGCGGGACAGGGGTCAAGTGGCTACACCTTC.

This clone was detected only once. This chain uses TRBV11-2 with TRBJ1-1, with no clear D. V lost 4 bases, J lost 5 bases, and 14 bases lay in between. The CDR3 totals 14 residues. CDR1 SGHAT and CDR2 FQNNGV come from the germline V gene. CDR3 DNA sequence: TGTGCCAGCAGCTCCGGGAGCTGGGATACTGAAGCTTTCTTT. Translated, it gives CASSSGSWDTEAFF.

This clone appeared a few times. CDR3 residues: CASRKGGQGDSGANVLTF. For the CDR3, the DNA is TGTGCCAGTAGAAAAGGGGGACAGGGGGACTCTGGGGCCAACGTCCTGACTTTC. The V gene is TRBV19, the J gene TRBJ2-6, with 11 bases that match TRBD1. This CDR3 has 18 residues. The V segment lost 6 bases and the J segment 0 bases; nucleotides outside the gene matches: 7. Germline CDR1 LNHDA, CDR2 SQIVND (reference sequence).

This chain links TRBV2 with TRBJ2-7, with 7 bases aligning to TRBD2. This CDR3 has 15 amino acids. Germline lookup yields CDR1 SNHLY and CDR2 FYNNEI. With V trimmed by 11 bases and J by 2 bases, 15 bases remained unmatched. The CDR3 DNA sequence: TGTGCCGTTTTGGGAGGGACTAATAGGACCTACGAGCAGTACTTC. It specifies CAVLGGTNRTYEQYF.